The sequence of this TCR beta chain was determined in a study of T cells in Graves' hyperthyroidism and ophthalmopathy. Findings and limits, study-wide: A model built on 13 V-J features separated ophthalmopathy from stable hyperthyroidism.

The germline CDR1 and CDR2 sequences are DFQATT and SNEGSKA (reference sequence). Trimming pared 4 bases from V and 0 bases from J, leaving 10 bases between. The CDR3 is 14 residues long. Points on this clonotype: Its specificity is not known.

Clinicians diagnosed patients from clinical symptoms, serum thyroxine and TRAb, thyroid ultrasound and orbital computed tomography. Amplification of TCR beta CDR3 regions was performed using RNA transcripts as template. First-round RT-PCR of the TCR CDR3 relied on the HTBI primer set. TCRdb reprocessed the multiplex PCR reads via MiXCR and lists one record per CDR3 protein. The data show under 550,000 distinct CDR3 sequences, around 20% seen once. Material for sequencing was blood. The chain employs TRBV20-1 and TRBJ1-3; no definite D call. The sequence was obtained from a man aged 35-49 years with Graves' ophthalmopathy. CDR3 sequence (DNA): TGCAGTGCTACGGACTTCAGCTCTGGAAACACCATATATTTT. This sequence encodes CSATDFSSGNTIYF.